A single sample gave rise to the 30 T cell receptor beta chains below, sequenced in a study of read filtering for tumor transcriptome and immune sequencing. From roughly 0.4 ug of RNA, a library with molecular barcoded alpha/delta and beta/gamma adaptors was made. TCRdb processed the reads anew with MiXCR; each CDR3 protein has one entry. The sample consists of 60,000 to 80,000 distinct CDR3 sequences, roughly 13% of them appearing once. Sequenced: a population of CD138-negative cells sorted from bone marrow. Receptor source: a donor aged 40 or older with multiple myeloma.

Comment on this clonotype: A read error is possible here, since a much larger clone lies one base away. The CDR3 here is CASSCGQGNYEQYF. Here the CDR3 DNA reads TGTGCCAGCAGTTGCGGGCAGGGTAACTACGAGCAGTACTTC. V usage is TRBV6-2 or TRBV6-3 and J usage is TRBJ2-7; D might be TRBD1 or TRBD2, each matching 5 bases. The CDR3 is made up of 14 amino acids. Germline V gene lookup returns CDR1 MNHEY and CDR2 SVGEGT. With 4 bases removed from V and 3 bases from J, the gap between germline ends came to 13 bases.

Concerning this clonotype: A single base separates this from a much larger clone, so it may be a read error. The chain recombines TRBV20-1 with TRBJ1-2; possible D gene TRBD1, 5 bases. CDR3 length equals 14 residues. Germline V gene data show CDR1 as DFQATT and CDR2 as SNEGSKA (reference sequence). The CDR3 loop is CSASLVDSIYGYAF. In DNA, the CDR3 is TGCAGTGCTAGTTTAGTCGACAGCATCTATGGCTACGCCTTC.

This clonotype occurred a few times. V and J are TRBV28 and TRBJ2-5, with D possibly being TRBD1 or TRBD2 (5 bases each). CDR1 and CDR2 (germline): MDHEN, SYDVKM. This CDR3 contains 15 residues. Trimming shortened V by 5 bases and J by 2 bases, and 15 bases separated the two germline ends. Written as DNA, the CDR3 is TGTGCCAGCAGTCTCACCGGGACGGCGCAAGAGACCCAGTACTTC. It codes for CASSLTGTAQETQYF.

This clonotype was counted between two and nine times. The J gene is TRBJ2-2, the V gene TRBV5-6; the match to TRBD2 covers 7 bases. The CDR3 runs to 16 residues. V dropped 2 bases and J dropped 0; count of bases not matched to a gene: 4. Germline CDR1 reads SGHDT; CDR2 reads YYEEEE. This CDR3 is CASSFGAGTNTGELFF. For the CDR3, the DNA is TGTGCCAGCAGCTTTGGAGCGGGAACGAACACCGGGGAGCTGTTTTTT.

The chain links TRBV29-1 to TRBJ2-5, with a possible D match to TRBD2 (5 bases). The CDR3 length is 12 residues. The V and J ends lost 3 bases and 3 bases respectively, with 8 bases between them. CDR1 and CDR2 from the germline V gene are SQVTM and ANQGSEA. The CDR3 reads CSVEWREETQYF. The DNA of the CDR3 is TGCAGCGTTGAGTGGCGGGAAGAGACCCAGTACTTC.

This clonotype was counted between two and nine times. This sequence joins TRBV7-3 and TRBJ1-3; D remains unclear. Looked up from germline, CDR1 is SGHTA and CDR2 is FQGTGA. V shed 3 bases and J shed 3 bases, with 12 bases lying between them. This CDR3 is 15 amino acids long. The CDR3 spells CASSFSFRGGNTIYF. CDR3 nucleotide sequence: TGTGCCAGCAGCTTCTCCTTCCGGGGTGGAAACACCATATATTTT.

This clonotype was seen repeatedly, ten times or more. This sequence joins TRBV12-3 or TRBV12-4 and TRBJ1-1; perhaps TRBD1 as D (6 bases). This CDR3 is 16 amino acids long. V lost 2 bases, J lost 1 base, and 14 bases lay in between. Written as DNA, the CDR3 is TGTGCCAGCAGTTTATTACAGGGACTGACGAACACTGAAGCTTTCTTT. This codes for CASSLLQGLTNTEAFF.

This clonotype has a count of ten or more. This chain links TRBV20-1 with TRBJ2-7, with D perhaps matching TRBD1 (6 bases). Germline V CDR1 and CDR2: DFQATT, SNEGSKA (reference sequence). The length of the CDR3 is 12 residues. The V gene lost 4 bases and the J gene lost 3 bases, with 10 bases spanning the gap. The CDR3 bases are TGCAGTGCTACCGGGACAAGCTACGAGCAGTACTTC. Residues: CSATGTSYEQYF.

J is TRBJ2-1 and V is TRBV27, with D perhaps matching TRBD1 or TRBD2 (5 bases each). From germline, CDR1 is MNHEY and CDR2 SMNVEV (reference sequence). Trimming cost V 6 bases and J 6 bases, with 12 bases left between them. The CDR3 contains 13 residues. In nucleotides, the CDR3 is TGTGCCAGCAGGGGGGATTCAGTCAATGAGCAGTTCTTC. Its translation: CASRGDSVNEQFF.

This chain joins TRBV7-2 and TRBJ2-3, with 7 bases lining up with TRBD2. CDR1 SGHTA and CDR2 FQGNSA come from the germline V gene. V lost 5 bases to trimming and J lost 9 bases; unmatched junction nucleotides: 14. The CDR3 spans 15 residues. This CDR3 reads CASSRAGTTQGTQYF. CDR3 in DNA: TGTGCCAGCAGCCGGGCCGGGACTACGCAAGGAACGCAGTATTTT.

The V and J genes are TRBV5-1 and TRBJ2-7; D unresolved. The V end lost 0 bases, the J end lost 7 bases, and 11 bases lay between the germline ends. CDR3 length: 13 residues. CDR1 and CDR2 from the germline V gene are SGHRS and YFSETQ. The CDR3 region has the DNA TGCGCCAGCAGCTTGGGACGGTATAGGGAGCAGTACTTC. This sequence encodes CASSLGRYREQYF.

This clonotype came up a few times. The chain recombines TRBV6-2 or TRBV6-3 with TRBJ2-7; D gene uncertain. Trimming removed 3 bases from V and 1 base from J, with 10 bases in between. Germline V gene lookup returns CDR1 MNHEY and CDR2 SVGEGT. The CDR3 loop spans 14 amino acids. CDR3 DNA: TGTGCCAGCAGTTATAGGGCCCAATCCTACGAGCAGTACTTC. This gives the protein CASSYRAQSYEQYF.

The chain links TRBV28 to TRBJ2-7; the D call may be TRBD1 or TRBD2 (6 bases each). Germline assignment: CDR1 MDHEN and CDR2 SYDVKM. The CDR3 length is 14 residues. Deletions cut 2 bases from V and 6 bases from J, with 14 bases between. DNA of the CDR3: TGTGCCAGCAGTTTACGCGGAGGGGGGAGCGAGCAGTACTTC. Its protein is CASSLRGGGSEQYF.

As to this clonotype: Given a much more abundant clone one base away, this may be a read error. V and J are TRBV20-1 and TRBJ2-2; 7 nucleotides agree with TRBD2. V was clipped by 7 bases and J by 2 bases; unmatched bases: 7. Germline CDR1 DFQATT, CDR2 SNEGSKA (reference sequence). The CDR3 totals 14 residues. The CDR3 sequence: CSDILASNTGELFF. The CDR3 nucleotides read TGCAGTGACATACTAGCGTCCAACACCGGGGAGCTGTTTTTT.

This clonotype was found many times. CDR3 DNA: TGTGCCAGCAGCGCCGGGACACCGAATGGCCAGTACTTC. This codes for CASSAGTPNGQYF. V is TRBV7-3 and J is TRBJ2-5, with D tentatively TRBD1 (6 bases). Germline CDR1 is SGHTA and CDR2 is FQGTGA. With 5 bases removed from V and 10 bases from J, the gap between germline ends came to 17 bases. This CDR3 has 13 residues.

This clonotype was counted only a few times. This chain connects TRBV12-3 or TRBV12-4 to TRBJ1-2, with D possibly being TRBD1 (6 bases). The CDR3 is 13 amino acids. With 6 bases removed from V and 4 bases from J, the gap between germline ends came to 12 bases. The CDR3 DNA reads TGTGCCAGCAGCCCACAGGGTAGCTATGGCTACACCTTC. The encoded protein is CASSPQGSYGYTF.

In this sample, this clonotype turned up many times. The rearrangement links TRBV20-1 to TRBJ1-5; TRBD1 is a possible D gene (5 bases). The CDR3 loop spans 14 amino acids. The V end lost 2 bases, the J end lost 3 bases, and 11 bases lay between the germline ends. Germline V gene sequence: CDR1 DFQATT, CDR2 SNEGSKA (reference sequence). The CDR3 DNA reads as TGCAGTGCTAGAAGAGGAGGGACCAATCAGCCCCAGCATTTT. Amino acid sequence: CSARRGGTNQPQHF.

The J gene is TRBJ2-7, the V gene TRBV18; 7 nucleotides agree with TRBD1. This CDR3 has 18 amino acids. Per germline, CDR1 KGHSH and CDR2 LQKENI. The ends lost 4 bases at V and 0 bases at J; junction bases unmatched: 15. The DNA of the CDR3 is TGTGCCAGCTCACTCATGCCCCAAGTAGGGACAGACTCCTACGAGCAGTACTTC. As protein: CASSLMPQVGTDSYEQYF.

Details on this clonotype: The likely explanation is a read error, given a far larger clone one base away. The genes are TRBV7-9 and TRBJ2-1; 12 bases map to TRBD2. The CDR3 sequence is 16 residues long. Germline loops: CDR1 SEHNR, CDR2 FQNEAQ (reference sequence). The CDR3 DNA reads TGTGCCAGCAGCTTTCAGACTAGCGGGAGATACAATGAGCGGTTCTTC. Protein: CASSFQTSGRYNERFF.

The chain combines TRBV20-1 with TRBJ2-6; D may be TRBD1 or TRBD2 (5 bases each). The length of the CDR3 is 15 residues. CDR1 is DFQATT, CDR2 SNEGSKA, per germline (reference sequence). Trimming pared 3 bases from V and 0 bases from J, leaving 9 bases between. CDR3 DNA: TGCAGTGCTAGGGGGGTTGGCTCTGGGGCCAACGTCCTGACTTTC. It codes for CSARGVGSGANVLTF.

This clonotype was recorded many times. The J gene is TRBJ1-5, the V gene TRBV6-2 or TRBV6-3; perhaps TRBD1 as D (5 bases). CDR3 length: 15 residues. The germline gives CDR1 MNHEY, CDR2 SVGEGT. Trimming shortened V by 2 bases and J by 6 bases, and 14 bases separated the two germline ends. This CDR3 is CASSYPQGNSQPQHF. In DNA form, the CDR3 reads TGTGCCAGCAGTTACCCGCAGGGAAATAGTCAGCCCCAGCATTTT.

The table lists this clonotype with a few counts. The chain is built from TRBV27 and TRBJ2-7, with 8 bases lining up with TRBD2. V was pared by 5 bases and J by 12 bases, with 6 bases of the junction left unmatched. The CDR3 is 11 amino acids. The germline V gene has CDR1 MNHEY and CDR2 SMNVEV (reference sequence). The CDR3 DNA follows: TGTGCCAGCAGTGAGCGGGAGATTTTGTACTTC. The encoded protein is CASSEREILYF.

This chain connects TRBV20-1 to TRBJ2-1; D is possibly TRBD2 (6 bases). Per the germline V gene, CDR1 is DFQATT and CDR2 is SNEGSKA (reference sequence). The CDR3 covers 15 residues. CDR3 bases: TGCAGCGTCATCCCCGCGGGGAGCTCCTACAATGAGCAGTTCTTC. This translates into CSVIPAGSSYNEQFF.

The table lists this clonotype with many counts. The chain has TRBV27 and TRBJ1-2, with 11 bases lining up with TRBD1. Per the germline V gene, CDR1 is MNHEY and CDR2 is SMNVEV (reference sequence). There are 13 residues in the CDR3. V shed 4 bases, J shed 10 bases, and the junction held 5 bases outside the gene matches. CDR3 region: CASSYGQGALYTF. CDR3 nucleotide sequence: TGTGCCAGCAGTTATGGACAGGGGGCTCTCTACACCTTC.

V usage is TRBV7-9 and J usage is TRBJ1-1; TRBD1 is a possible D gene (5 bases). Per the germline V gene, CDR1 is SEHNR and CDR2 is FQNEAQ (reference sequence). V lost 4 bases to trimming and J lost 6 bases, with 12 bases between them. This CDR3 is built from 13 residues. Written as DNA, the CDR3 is TGTGCCAGCAGCTCCAGGGACTACGCTGAAGCTTTCTTT. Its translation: CASSSRDYAEAFF.

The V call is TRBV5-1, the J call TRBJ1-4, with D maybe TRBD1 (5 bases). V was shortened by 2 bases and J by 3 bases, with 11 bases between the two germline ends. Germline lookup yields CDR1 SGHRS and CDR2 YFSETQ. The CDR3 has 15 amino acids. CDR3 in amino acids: CASSLRQGPNEKLFF. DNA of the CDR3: TGCGCCAGCAGCTTAAGGCAGGGACCTAATGAAAAACTGTTTTTT.

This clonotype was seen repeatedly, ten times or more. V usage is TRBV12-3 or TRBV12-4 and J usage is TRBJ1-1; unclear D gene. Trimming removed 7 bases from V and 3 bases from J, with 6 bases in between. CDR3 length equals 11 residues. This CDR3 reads CASTADTEAFF. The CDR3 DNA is TGTGCCAGCACCGCCGACACTGAAGCTTTCTTT.

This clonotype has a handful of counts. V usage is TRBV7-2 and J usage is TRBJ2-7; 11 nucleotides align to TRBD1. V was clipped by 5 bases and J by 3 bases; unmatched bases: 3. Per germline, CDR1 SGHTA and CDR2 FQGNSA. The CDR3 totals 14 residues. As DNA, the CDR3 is TGTGCCAGCAGCGAAGGGACAGGGGGCTACGAGCAGTACTTC. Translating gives CASSEGTGGYEQYF.

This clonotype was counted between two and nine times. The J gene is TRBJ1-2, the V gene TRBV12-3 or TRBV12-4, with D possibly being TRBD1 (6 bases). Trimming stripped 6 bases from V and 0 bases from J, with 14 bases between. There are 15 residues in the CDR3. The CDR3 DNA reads TGTGCCAGCAGCCCTAGACAGGCGGCTAACTATGGCTACACCTTC. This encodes CASSPRQAANYGYTF.

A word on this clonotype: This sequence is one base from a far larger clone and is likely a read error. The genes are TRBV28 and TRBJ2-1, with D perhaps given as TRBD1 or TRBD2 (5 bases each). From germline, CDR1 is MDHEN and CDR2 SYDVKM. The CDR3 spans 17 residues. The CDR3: CASSPPLQGPPWNGQFF. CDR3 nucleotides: TGTGCCAGCAGCCCCCCCCTCCAGGGACCCCCGTGGAATGGGCAGTTCTTC.